These 20 T cell receptor beta chains originate from one sample sequenced in a study of cytomegalovirus exposure and HLA in healthy donors. This table comes from immunoSEQ multiplex PCR, and its TCRdb copy is limited to in-frame clones, with some not included. The table lists roughly 130,000 clones, around nine tenths of them singletons, with 1.4% in the top ten. Sequenced material: PBMCs. These receptors all stem from a man aged 25 to 40 in good health and CMV-seronegative.

This chain connects TRBV19 to TRBJ1-4; TRBD1 matches at 7 bases. Germline V gene lookup returns CDR1 LNHDA and CDR2 SQIVND (reference sequence). There are 12 residues in the CDR3. The trim removed 10 bases at V and 7 bases at J, leaving 6 bases unmatched. The CDR3 DNA follows: TGTGCCACCACAGGGGCGAGTGAAAAACTGTTTTTT. Translated, it gives CATTGASEKLFF.

V gene TRBV2 combines with J gene TRBJ2-6, with 7 bases that match TRBD1. The CDR3 has 15 residues. J lost 0 bases, V lost 8 bases, and 4 bases had no gene match. CDR1 is SNHLY, CDR2 FYNNEI, per germline. CDR3 loop: CASAWDSSGANVLTF. The CDR3 DNA reads TGTGCCAGCGCTTGGGACAGCTCTGGGGCCAACGTCCTGACTTTC.

This clone was counted a single time. V usage is TRBV11-2 and J usage is TRBJ2-1; 11 nucleotides agree with TRBD2. Per germline, CDR1 SGHAT and CDR2 FQNNGV. The CDR3 covers 15 residues. V shed 4 bases, J shed 5 bases, and the junction held 4 bases outside the gene matches. The CDR3 protein is CASSYSGRADNEQFF. DNA for the CDR3: TGTGCCAGCAGCTATAGCGGGAGGGCAGACAATGAGCAGTTCTTC.

The rearrangement uses TRBV30 and TRBJ2-5; possibly TRBD2 for D (6 bases). The CDR3 sequence is 15 residues long. Trimming took off 0 bases at V and 1 base at J, with 12 bases between the two ends. Germline V lookup: CDR1 GTSNPN, CDR2 SVGIG (reference sequence). CDR3 DNA sequence: TGTGCCTGGAGTGTACTGGGCGGGACCCAAGAGACCCAGTACTTC. It is translated as CAWSVLGGTQETQYF.

V and J are TRBV5-6 and TRBJ2-7; D may be TRBD1 (6 bases). Per the germline V gene, CDR1 is SGHDT and CDR2 is YYEEEE. Trimming pared 1 base from V and 2 bases from J, leaving 10 bases between. This CDR3 contains 14 residues. CDR3: CASSLNRVAYEQYF. The CDR3, as DNA: TGTGCCAGCAGCTTGAACAGGGTTGCCTACGAGCAGTACTTC.

The V call is TRBV9, the J call TRBJ2-1, with 7 bases that match TRBD2. The CDR3 loop spans 16 amino acids. Germline V lookup: CDR1 SGDLS, CDR2 YYNGEE. V was clipped by 0 bases and J by 8 bases; unmatched bases: 11. DNA for the CDR3: TGTGCCAGCAGCGTAGATATGCGGGAGACCTTGGATGAGCAGTTCTTC. Its protein product is CASSVDMRETLDEQFF.

The gene calls are TRBV2 and TRBJ2-7, with D possibly TRBD1 on 6 matching bases. The length of the CDR3 is 14 residues. Germline V gene data show CDR1 as SNHLY and CDR2 as FYNNEI. V was trimmed by 7 bases and J by 1 base, leaving 14 bases between them. CDR3 amino acids: CASKDRPSSYEQYF. CDR3 sequence (DNA): TGTGCCAGCAAAGACAGGCCTTCTTCCTACGAGCAGTACTTC.

The chain couples TRBV4-1 to TRBJ1-3; perhaps TRBD1 as D (5 bases). CDR1 and CDR2 from the germline V gene are MGHRA and YSYEKL. The V end lost 0 bases, the J end lost 8 bases, and 11 bases lay between the germline ends. The CDR3 sequence is 14 residues long. The CDR3 region has the DNA TGCGCCAGCAGCCAAGAGTTCAGGGCGGACACCATATATTTT. The encoded protein is CASSQEFRADTIYF.

V gene TRBV7-2 combines with J gene TRBJ2-1, with D possibly matching TRBD2 (5 bases). Trimming removed 1 base at V and 3 bases at J, with 13 bases between. This CDR3 is built from 16 residues. Looked up from germline, CDR1 is SGHTA and CDR2 is FQGNSA. The CDR3 nucleotides read TGTGCCAGCAGCTTAGTTCCCAGCGGCTTCTACAATGAGCAGTTCTTC. It yields the protein CASSLVPSGFYNEQFF.

The V and J genes are TRBV5-4 and TRBJ2-1; D call uncertain. The germline gives CDR1 SGHNT, CDR2 YYREEE (reference sequence). CDR3 length: 14 amino acids. Trimming took off 4 bases at V and 4 bases at J, with 12 bases between the two ends. DNA of the CDR3: TGTGCCAGCAGCCCCCGAGGCGTATACAATGAGCAGTTCTTC. It is translated as CASSPRGVYNEQFF. The variable domain in full, with the rest retrieved from reference TRBV5-4 and TRBJ2-1, is ETGVTQSPTHLIKTRGQQVTLRCSSQSGHNTVSWYQQALGQGPQFIFQYYREEENGRGNFPPRFSGLQFPNYSSELNVNALELDDSALYLCASSPRGVYNEQFFGPGTRLTVL.

The chain has TRBV6-4 and TRBJ2-7, with TRBD1 matching 9 bases. With 1 base clipped from V and 0 bases from J, the junction kept 4 bases outside the gene matches. CDR1 is MRHNA, CDR2 SNTAGT, per germline. This CDR3 has 16 amino acids. The CDR3 spells CASSDWGTGSSYEQYF. The CDR3 DNA reads as TGTGCCAGCAGTGACTGGGGGACAGGGAGCTCCTACGAGCAGTACTTC.

This CDR3 reads CASTLSLAITDEQYF. In nucleotides, the CDR3 is TGTGCCAGCACCTTATCTCTAGCGATTACAGACGAGCAGTACTTC. This chain links TRBV2 with TRBJ2-7; maybe TRBD2 (6 bases). The V end was cut by 7 bases, the J end by 5 bases, with 21 bases between. The CDR3 is 15 residues long. Germline V gene data show CDR1 as SNHLY and CDR2 as FYNNEI.

Many counts were recorded for this clone. The chain joins TRBV6-1 to TRBJ1-1; 8 nucleotides match TRBD1. The V segment lost 7 bases and the J segment 5 bases; nucleotides outside the gene matches: 12. Germline lookup yields CDR1 MNHNS and CDR2 SASEGT. The CDR3 runs to 15 residues. The CDR3 region is CASTYLQGAITEAFF. The CDR3 nucleotides read TGTGCCAGCACCTACCTTCAGGGGGCCATAACTGAAGCTTTCTTT.

V usage is TRBV5-1 and J usage is TRBJ2-7; TRBD1 matches 8 bases. The CDR3 has 14 residues. Germline V CDR1 and CDR2: SGHRS, YFSETQ. With V trimmed by 5 bases and J by 1 base, 5 bases remained unmatched. The CDR3 nucleotides are TGCGCCAGCAGTGACCGGGACAGGTCCTACGAGCAGTACTTC. Its translation is CASSDRDRSYEQYF.

The chain couples TRBV7-3 to TRBJ2-7, with 7 bases aligning to TRBD2. V shed 4 bases and J 3 bases; nucleotides not matched to a gene: 6. CDR3 length: 14 amino acids. Germline CDR1 reads SGHTA; CDR2 reads FQGTGA. The CDR3 DNA reads as TGTGCCAGCAGCTCGGTCGGGGGGTACTACGAGCAGTACTTC. Translated: CASSSVGGYYEQYF. Together with reference TRBV7-3 and TRBJ2-7, the CDR3 gives the full variable domain: GAGVSQTPSNKVTEKGKYVELRCDPISGHTALYWYRQSLGQGPEFLIYFQGTGAADDSGLPNDRFFAVRPEGSVSTLKIQRTERGDSAVYLCASSSVGGYYEQYFGPGTRLTVT.

The chain couples TRBV2 to TRBJ2-7; 8 nucleotides line up with TRBD1. The CDR3 runs 14 residues. The V segment lost 5 bases and the J segment 3 bases; nucleotides outside the gene matches: 6. From germline, CDR1 is SNHLY and CDR2 FYNNEI. The CDR3 DNA reads as TGTGCCAGCAGTTTCAGGGGGCGCCTCTACGAGCAGTACTTC. Translating it yields CASSFRGRLYEQYF. The full variable domain, completed using reference TRBV2 and TRBJ2-7, is EPEVTQTPSHQVTQMGQEVILRCVPISNHLYFYWYRQILGQKVEFLVSFYNNEISEKSEIFDDQFSVERPDGSNFTLKIRSTKLEDSAMYFCASSFRGRLYEQYFGPGTRLTVT.

The chain employs TRBV28 and TRBJ2-3; 7 nucleotides agree with TRBD1. With 4 bases clipped from V and 1 base from J, the junction kept 5 bases outside the gene matches. Germline lookup yields CDR1 MDHEN and CDR2 SYDVKM. The CDR3 is 15 amino acids. The CDR3 loop reads CASSSPDRGTDTQYF. The CDR3 region has the DNA TGTGCCAGCAGTTCCCCCGACAGGGGCACAGATACGCAGTATTTT.

V is TRBV6-1 and J is TRBJ2-2; D is ambiguous. The germline CDR1 and CDR2 sequences are MNHNS and SASEGT. The V gene lost 2 bases and the J gene lost 7 bases, with 5 bases spanning the gap. This CDR3 comprises 12 residues. The CDR3 bases are TGTGCCAGCAGTGAATCCTACGGGGAGCTGTTTTTT. It yields the protein CASSESYGELFF.

The chain carries TRBV5-1 and TRBJ2-1; 12 nucleotides line up with TRBD2. With 4 bases clipped from V and 4 bases from J, the junction kept 12 bases outside the gene matches. The CDR3 is 18 amino acids. Looked up from germline, CDR1 is SGHRS and CDR2 is YFSETQ. The CDR3: CASSPGLAGPSPYNEQFF. Written as DNA, the CDR3 is TGCGCCAGCAGCCCCGGACTAGCGGGACCCTCCCCTTACAATGAGCAGTTCTTC. The complete variable domain, with remaining parts taken from reference TRBV5-1 and TRBJ2-1, reads KAGVTQTPRYLIKTRGQQVTLSCSPISGHRSVSWYQQTPGQGLQFLFEYFSETQRNKGNFPGRFSGRQFSNSRSEMNVSTLELGDSALYLCASSPGLAGPSPYNEQFFGPGTRLTVL.

This clone was seen a handful of times. The J gene is TRBJ1-4, the V gene TRBV13; possibly TRBD1 for D (5 bases). The germline CDR1 and CDR2 sequences are PRHDT and FYEKMQ (reference sequence). This CDR3 comprises 13 residues. Trimming shortened V by 6 bases and J by 0 bases, and 5 bases separated the two germline ends. This chain's CDR3 is CASRTATNEKLFF. As DNA, the CDR3 is TGTGCCAGCAGGACAGCAACTAATGAAAAACTGTTTTTT.